This T cell receptor beta chain was observed in a study of blood T cell repertoires in COVID-19. Turning to the study itself: The analysed material was cDNA or gDNA that came from T cells, B-cell-depleted T cells, or PBMCs.

Produced via immunoSEQ multiplex PCR; TCRdb's table is partial and in-frame only. Of roughly 150,000 clones listed, around 82% are singletons. The CDR3 length is 16 residues. With 1 base removed from V and 1 base from J, the gap between germline ends came to 11 bases. The germline CDR1 and CDR2 sequences are SGHAT and FQNNGV. This TCR derives from a man in his sixties with acute or convalescent COVID-19. Sequenced sample: peripheral blood. This chain uses TRBV11-2 with TRBJ1-5, with D maybe TRBD1 (6 bases). CDR3 nucleotides: TGTGCCAGCAGCTTAGGTTTTCAGGGGAGCAATCAGCCCCAGCATTTT. Amino acids: CASSLGFQGSNQPQHF.